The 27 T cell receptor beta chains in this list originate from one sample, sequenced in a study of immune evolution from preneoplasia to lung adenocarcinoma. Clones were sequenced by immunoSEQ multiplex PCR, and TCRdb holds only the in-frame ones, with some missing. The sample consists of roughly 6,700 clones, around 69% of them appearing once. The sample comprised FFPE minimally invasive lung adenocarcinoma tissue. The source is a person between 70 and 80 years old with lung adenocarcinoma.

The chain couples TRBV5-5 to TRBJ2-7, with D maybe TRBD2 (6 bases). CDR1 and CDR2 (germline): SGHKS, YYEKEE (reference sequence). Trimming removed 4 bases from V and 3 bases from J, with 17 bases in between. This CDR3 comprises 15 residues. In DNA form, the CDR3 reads TGTGCCAGCAGCGTGACTAGTGCGTTTAACTACGAGCAGTACTTC. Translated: CASSVTSAFNYEQYF.

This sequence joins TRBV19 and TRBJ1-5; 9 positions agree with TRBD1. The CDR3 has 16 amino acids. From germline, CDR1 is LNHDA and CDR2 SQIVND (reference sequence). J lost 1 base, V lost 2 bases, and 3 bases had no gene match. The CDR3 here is CASSIIGTGSNQPQHF. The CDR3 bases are TGTGCCAGTAGTATAATCGGGACAGGGAGCAATCAGCCCCAGCATTTT.

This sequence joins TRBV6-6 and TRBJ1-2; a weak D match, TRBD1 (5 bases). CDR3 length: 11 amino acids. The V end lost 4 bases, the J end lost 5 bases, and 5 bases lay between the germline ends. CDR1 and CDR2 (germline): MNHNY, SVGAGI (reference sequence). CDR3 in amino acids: CASSWGYGYTF. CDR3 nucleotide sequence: TGTGCCAGCAGTTGGGGGTATGGCTACACCTTC.

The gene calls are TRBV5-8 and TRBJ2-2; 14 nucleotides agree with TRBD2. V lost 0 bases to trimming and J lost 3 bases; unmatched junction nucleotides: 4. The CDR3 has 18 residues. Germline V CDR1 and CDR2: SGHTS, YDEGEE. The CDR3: CASSLGLAGGPDTGELFF. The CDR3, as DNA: TGTGCCAGCAGCTTGGGACTAGCGGGAGGGCCCGACACCGGGGAGCTGTTTTTT.

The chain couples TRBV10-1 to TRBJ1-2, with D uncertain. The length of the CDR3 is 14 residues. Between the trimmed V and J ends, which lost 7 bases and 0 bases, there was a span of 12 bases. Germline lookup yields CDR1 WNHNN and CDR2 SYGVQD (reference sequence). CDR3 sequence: CASKPERTNYGYTF. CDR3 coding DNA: TGCGCCAGCAAGCCAGAACGGACTAACTATGGCTACACCTTC.

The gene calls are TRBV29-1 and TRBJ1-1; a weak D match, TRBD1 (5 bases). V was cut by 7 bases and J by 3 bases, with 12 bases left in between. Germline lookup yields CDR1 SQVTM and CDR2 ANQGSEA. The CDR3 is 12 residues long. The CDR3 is CSETAGYTEAFF. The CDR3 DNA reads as TGCAGCGAGACAGCTGGATACACTGAAGCTTTCTTT.

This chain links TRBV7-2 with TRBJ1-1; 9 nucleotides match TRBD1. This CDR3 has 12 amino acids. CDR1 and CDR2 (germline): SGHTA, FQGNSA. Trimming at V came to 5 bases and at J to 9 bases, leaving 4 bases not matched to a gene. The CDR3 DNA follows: TGTGCCAGCAGCACCGACAGGGGGAAAGCTTTCTTT. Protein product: CASSTDRGKAFF.

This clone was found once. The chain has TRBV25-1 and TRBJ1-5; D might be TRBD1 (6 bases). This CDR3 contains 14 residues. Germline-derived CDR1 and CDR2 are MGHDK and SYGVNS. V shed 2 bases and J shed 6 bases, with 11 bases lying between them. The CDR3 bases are TGTGCCAGCAGTGAACCAGGGGCGGGTCAGCCCCAGCATTTT. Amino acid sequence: CASSEPGAGQPQHF. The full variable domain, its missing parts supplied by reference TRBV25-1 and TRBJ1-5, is EADIYQTPRYLVIGTGKKITLECSQTMGHDKMYWYQQDPGMELHLIHYSYGVNSTEKGDLSSESTVSRIRTEHFPLTLESARPSHTSQYLCASSEPGAGQPQHFGDGTRLSIL.

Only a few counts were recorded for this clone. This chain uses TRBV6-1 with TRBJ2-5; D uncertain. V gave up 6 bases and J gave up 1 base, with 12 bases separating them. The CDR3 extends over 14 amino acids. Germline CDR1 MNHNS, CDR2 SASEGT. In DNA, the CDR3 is TGTGCCAGCAGACCGACTGCTCTCCAAGAGACCCAGTACTTC. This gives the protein CASRPTALQETQYF.

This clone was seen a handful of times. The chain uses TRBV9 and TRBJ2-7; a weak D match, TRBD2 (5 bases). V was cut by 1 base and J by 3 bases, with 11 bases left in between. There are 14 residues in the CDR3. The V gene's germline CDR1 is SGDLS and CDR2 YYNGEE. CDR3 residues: CASSVREGVYEQYF. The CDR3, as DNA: TGTGCCAGCAGCGTACGAGAGGGCGTCTACGAGCAGTACTTC.

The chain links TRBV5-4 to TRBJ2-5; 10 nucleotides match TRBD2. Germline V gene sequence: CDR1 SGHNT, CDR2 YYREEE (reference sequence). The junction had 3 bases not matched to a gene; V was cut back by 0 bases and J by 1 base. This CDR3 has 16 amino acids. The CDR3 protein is CASSLGIAGGQETQYF. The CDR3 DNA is TGTGCCAGCAGCTTGGGAATAGCGGGAGGCCAAGAGACCCAGTACTTC.

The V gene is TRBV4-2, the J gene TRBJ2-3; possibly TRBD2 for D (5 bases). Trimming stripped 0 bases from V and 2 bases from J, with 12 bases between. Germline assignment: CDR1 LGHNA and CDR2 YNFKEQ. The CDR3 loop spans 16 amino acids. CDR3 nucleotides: TGTGCCAGCAGCCAAGATCCTGGCGGGTACACAGATACGCAGTATTTT. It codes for CASSQDPGGYTDTQYF.

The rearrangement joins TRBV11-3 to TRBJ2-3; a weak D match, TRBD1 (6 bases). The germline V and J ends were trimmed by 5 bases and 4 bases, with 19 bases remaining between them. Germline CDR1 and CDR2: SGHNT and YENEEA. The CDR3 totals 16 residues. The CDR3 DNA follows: TGTGCCAGCAGCCCTGGCCTACCAAAGGGGGCAGATACGCAGTATTTT. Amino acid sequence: CASSPGLPKGADTQYF.

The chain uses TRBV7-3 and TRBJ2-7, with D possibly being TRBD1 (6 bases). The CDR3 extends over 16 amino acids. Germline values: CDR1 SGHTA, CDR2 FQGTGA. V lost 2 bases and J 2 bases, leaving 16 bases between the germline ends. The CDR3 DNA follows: TGTGCCAGCAGCTTACTAATCAGGGGTGGTACCTACGAGCAGTACTTC. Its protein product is CASSLLIRGGTYEQYF.

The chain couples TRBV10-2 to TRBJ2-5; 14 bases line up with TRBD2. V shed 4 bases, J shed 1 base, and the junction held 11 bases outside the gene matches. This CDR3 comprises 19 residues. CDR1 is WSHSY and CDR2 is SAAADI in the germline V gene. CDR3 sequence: CASSVRTSGGPSSQETQYF. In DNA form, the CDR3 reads TGCGCCAGCAGTGTTAGGACTAGCGGGGGGCCCTCCTCCCAAGAGACCCAGTACTTC.

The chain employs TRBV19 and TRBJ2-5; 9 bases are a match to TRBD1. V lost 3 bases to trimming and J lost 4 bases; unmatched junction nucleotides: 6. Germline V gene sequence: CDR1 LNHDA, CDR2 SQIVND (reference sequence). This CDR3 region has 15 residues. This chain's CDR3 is CASSIVGQGGETQYF. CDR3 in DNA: TGTGCCAGTAGTATTGTGGGACAGGGAGGAGAGACCCAGTACTTC.

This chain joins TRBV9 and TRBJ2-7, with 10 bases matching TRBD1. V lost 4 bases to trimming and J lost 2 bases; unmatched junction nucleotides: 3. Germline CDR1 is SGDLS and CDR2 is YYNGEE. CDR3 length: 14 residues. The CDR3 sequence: CASSPGQGAYEQYF. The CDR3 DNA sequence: TGTGCCAGCAGCCCCGGACAGGGGGCCTACGAGCAGTACTTC.

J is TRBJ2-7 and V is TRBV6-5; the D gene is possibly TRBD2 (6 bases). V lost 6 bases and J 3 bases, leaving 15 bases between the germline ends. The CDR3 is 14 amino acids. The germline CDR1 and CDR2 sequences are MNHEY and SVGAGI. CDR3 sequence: CASRGLGGIYEQYF. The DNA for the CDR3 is TGTGCCAGCAGGGGATTAGGAGGGATCTACGAGCAGTACTTC.

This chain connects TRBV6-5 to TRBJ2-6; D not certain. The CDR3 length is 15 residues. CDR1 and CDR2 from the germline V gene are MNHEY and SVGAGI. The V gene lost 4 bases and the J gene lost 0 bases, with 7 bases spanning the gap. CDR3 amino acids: CASSFDHSGANVLTF. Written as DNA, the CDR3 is TGTGCCAGCAGTTTCGATCACTCTGGGGCCAACGTCCTGACTTTC.

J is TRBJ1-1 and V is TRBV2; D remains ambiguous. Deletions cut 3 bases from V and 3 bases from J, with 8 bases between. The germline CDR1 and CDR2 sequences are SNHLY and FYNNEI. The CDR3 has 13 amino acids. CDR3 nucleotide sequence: TGTGCCAGCAGTGACGAGAGGGACACTGAAGCTTTCTTT. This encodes CASSDERDTEAFF.

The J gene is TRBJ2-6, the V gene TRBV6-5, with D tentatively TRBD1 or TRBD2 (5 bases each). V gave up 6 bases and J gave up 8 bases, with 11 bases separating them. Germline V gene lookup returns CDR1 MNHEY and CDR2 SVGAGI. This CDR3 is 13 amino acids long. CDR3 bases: TGTGCCAGCAGGAGGGGCAGTACCAACGTCCTGACTTTC. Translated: CASRRGSTNVLTF.

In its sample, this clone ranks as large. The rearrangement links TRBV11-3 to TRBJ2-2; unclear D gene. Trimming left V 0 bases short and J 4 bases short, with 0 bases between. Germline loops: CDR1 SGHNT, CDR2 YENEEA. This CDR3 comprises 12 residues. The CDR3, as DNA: TGTGCCAGCAGCTTAGACACCGGGGAGCTGTTTTTT. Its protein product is CASSLDTGELFF.

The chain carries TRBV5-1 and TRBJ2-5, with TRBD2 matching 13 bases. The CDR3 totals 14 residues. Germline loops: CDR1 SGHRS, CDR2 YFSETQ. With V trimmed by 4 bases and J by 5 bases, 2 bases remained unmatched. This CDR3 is CASSKTSGRETQYF. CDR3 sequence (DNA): TGCGCCAGCAGCAAGACTAGCGGGAGGGAGACCCAGTACTTC.

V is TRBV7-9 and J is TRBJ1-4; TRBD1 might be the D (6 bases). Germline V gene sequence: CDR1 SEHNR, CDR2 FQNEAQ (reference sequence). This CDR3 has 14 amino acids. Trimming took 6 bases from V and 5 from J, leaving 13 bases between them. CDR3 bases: TGTGCCAGCAGTCTCGACAGGATCAATGAAAAACTGTTTTTT. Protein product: CASSLDRINEKLFF.

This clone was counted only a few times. CDR3 region: CAWRGGTGTTGELFF. The CDR3 nucleotides read TGTGCCTGGAGGGGGGGGACAGGGACCACCGGGGAGCTGTTTTTT. The rearrangement joins TRBV30 to TRBJ2-2; TRBD1 matches 9 bases. This CDR3 spans 15 amino acids. Germline CDR1 GTSNPN, CDR2 SVGIG (reference sequence). V was clipped by 3 bases and J by 4 bases; unmatched bases: 6.

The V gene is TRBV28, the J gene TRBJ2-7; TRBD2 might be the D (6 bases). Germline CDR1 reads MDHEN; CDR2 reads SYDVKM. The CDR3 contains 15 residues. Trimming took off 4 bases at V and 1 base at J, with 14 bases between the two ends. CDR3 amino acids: CASSSAGFLSYEQYF. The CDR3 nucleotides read TGTGCCAGCAGTTCCGCGGGATTCCTATCCTACGAGCAGTACTTC.

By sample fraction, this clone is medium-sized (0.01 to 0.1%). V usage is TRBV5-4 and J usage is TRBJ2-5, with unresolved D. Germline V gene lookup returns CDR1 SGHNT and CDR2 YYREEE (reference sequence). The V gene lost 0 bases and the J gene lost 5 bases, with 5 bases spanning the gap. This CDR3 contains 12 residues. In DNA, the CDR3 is TGTGCCAGCAGCTTGGATCAGGAGACCCAGTACTTC. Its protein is CASSLDQETQYF.